Listed here are 2 T cell receptor beta chains from one sample, sequenced in a study of T cell responses to AZD1222 COVID-19 vaccine. Repertoires were generated with immunoSEQ multiplex PCR, while TCRdb's copy carries only in-frame clones and drops some. This repertoire shows fewer than 150,000 clones, more than 75% found once; its top ten account for approximately 1.3%. Specimen: peripheral blood, collected on day 0 of AZD1222 vaccination. Source of these receptors: an adult in good health.

This chain links TRBV6-5 with TRBJ2-2, with D perhaps TRBD1 (6 bases). V lost 1 base to trimming and J lost 6 bases, with 12 bases between them. This CDR3 region has 15 residues. The germline CDR1 and CDR2 sequences are MNHEY and SVGAGI. The CDR3 here is CASSYYRQVSGELFF. The CDR3 nucleotides are TGTGCCAGCAGTTACTATAGACAGGTGTCCGGGGAGCTGTTTTTT.

This chain connects TRBV15 to TRBJ1-1; weak D call: TRBD1 (6 bases). The CDR3 consists of 15 residues. In germline, CDR1 is LNHNV, CDR2 YYDKDF (reference sequence). The germline V and J ends were trimmed by 6 bases and 1 base, with 15 bases remaining between them. This chain's CDR3 is CATSLDRSANTEAFF. The CDR3 coding sequence is TGTGCCACCAGTCTTGACAGGTCCGCGAACACTGAAGCTTTCTTT. Full variable domain (remainder filled in from reference TRBV15 and TRBJ1-1): DAMVIQNPRYQVTQFGKPVTLSCSQTLNHNVMYWYQQKSSQAPKLLFHYYDKDFNNEADTPDNFQSRRPNTSFCFLDIRSPGLGDTAMYLCATSLDRSANTEAFFGQGTRLTVV.